A single sample gave rise to the 5 T cell receptor beta chains below, sequenced in a study of cytomegalovirus exposure and HLA in healthy donors. Primers included in the PCR were 60 Vbeta and 13 Jbeta primers. Libraries were prepared by immunoSEQ multiplex PCR; TCRdb keeps only in-frame clonotypes and omits some of them. The repertoire has some 150,000 clones, just under 85% of them found once; the top ten carry about 3.9%. What was sequenced was PBMCs. These receptors were taken from a man aged 40-50 years in good health and CMV-seropositive.

This clone is a singleton in its sample. The CDR3 DNA reads as TGTGCCAGCAGCCGGTCTAGCGGGACAGAGACCCAGTACTTC. Residues: CASSRSSGTETQYF. This chain links TRBV7-9 with TRBJ2-5, with 9 bases that match TRBD2. Losses at the gene ends were 5 bases for V and 4 bases for J; bases not matched to a gene: 5. This CDR3 has 14 residues. In germline, CDR1 is SEHNR, CDR2 FQNEAQ (reference sequence).

The V and J genes are TRBV6-1 and TRBJ1-4; 11 bases are shared with TRBD1. Per the germline V gene, CDR1 is MNHNS and CDR2 is SASEGT. This CDR3 contains 17 residues. V dropped 0 bases and J dropped 8; count of bases not matched to a gene: 8. CDR3 sequence reads: CASSEAAGQGAREKLFF. The CDR3 coding sequence is TGTGCCAGCAGTGAAGCGGCCGGACAGGGGGCTCGGGAAAAACTGTTTTTT.

This sequence joins TRBV11-2 and TRBJ2-2, with D uncertain. The germline CDR1 and CDR2 sequences are SGHAT and FQNNGV. The CDR3 is made up of 13 amino acids. V dropped 2 bases and J dropped 6 bases, with 7 bases sitting between them. For the CDR3, the DNA is TGTGCCAGCAGCTTAATCCATGCCGGGGAGCTGTTTTTT. Translating gives CASSLIHAGELFF.

This chain links TRBV7-9 with TRBJ2-3; possible D gene TRBD2, 6 bases. Trimming cost V 8 bases and J 0 bases, with 12 bases left between them. From germline, CDR1 is SEHNR and CDR2 FQNEAQ (reference sequence). The CDR3 contains 14 residues. The CDR3 spells CASVGEDSTDTQYF. CDR3 in DNA: TGTGCCAGCGTGGGGGAGGATAGCACAGATACGCAGTATTTT.

The chain employs TRBV7-2 and TRBJ2-5; D call uncertain. The CDR3 totals 13 residues. Trimming took 0 bases from V and 9 from J, leaving 11 bases between them. Germline loops: CDR1 SGHTA, CDR2 FQGNSA. The CDR3 DNA follows: TGTGCCAGCAGCTTAGCGGGCCCCACGGCCCAGTACTTC. Its translation: CASSLAGPTAQYF.